Sequencing of this T cell receptor (beta chain) was carried out in a study of regulatory T cells in long-lasting Graves disease. Building the TCR beta libraries relied on iRepertoire HTBI primers, and CDR3 regions underwent Arm-PCR. Via MiXCR, TCRdb re-called the multiplex PCR reads, giving one row per CDR3 protein. The sample has over 500,000 distinct CDR3 sequences, 15% to 20% seen once. Time point noted: newly diagnosed GD, antithyroid drugs for less than 3 months. The authors made the TCR library using RNA they extracted from PBMCs. A peripheral blood sample, roughly 8.7 milliliters in volume, was drawn into EDTA tubes. The sample holds many counts of this clonotype. The CDR3 consists of 17 residues. CDR1 SEHNR and CDR2 FQNEAQ come from the germline V gene (reference sequence). Deletions cut 1 base from V and 2 bases from J, with 18 bases between. Another study also made use of these data, one on T cells in Graves' hyperthyroidism and ophthalmopathy. From that second work: TCR CDR3 regions were first amplified by RT-PCR with HTBI primers.

The material sequenced was peripheral blood mononuclear cells (PBMCs), taken at new diagnosis, from a patient treated with antithyroid drugs. The chain couples TRBV7-9 to TRBJ2-7; the D gene is possibly TRBD2 (5 bases). This TCR was recovered from a woman aged 30 to 39 with Graves disease. The chain's CDR3 is CASSLGVSGSYPYEQYF. As DNA, the CDR3 is TGTGCCAGCAGCTTAGGGGTAAGCGGAAGCTATCCCTACGAGCAGTACTTC. Full variable domain (missing parts from reference TRBV7-9 and TRBJ2-7): DTGVSQNPRHKITKRGQNVTFRCDPISEHNRLYWYRQTLGQGPEFLTYFQNEAQLEKSRLLSDRFSAERPKGSFSTLEIQRTEQGDSAMYLCASSLGVSGSYPYEQYFGPGTRLTVT.